The 9 T cell receptor beta chains below come from one sample, sequenced in a study of neurological immune-mediated disorders. TCRdb reprocessed the 5' RACE reads via MiXCR and lists one record per CDR3 protein. The data contain 54,000 or so distinct CDR3 sequences, around 3.5% of them singletons. The sequenced material came from PBMCs. Every receptor here comes from a young woman with multiple sclerosis.

The sample holds a few counts of this clonotype. The chain carries TRBV9 and TRBJ2-3; 13 bases align to TRBD2. CDR1 is SGDLS, CDR2 YYNGEE, per germline. Trimming removed 3 bases from V and 5 bases from J; junction bases left unmatched: 9. The CDR3 has 17 amino acids. The CDR3 protein is CASSATSGRAPGDTQYF. In DNA form, the CDR3 reads TGTGCCAGCAGCGCCACTAGCGGGAGGGCCCCCGGAGATACGCAGTATTTT.

At least ten counts were recorded for this clonotype. The gene calls are TRBV27 and TRBJ2-1; D is undetermined. With 2 bases removed from V and 1 base from J, the gap between germline ends came to 6 bases. The germline V gene encodes CDR1 MNHEY and CDR2 SMNVEV (reference sequence). The CDR3 loop spans 14 amino acids. CDR3 DNA: TGTGCCAGCAGTTTAGTAGGTTCCTACAATGAGCAGTTCTTC. It yields the protein CASSLVGSYNEQFF.

The V and J genes are TRBV27 and TRBJ1-5; weak D call: TRBD1 (5 bases). Matching the DNA end better, TRBJ2-3 makes the J call doubtful. CDR3 length equals 15 residues. In germline, CDR1 is MNHEY, CDR2 SMNVEV (reference sequence). This CDR3 is CASSPDPGLDQPQYF. Written as DNA, the CDR3 is TGTGCCAGCAGTCCGGACCCAGGGTTGGATCAGCCCCAGTATTTT.

Comment on this clonotype: Just one base apart from a much larger clone, this may be a read error. The chain is built from TRBV6-1 and TRBJ1-1; 7 bases line up with TRBD1. V gave up 4 bases and J gave up 2 bases; unmatched junction bases: 7. The CDR3 has 15 residues. CDR1 and CDR2 (germline): MNHNS, SASEGT. The CDR3 nucleotides are TGTGCCAGCAGTGCCCAGGACAGGATAAACACTGAAGCTTTCTTT. Its protein is CASSAQDRINTEAFF.

As for this clonotype: A read error may produce the germline difference seen at one junction end. V gene TRBV28 combines with J gene TRBJ1-5, with a possible D match to TRBD1 (5 bases). The CDR3 is made up of 13 amino acids. Germline V gene data show CDR1 as MDHEN and CDR2 as SYDVKM. The CDR3 DNA reads TGTGCCAGCACCCCAGTGGGGCCACAGTCCCAGAATTTT. The encoded protein is CASTPVGPQSQNF.

This clonotype occurred many times. The chain uses TRBV9 and TRBJ1-6; D gene ambiguous. CDR1 is SGDLS and CDR2 is YYNGEE in the germline V gene. The CDR3 sequence is 13 residues long. V shed 0 bases and J shed 10 bases, with 8 bases lying between them. The CDR3 is CASSVGGLSPLHF. The CDR3 DNA reads TGTGCCAGCAGCGTAGGGGGTCTATCACCCCTCCACTTT.

This clonotype is medium-sized by share. The chain links TRBV18 to TRBJ1-5; 10 nucleotides agree with TRBD1. From germline, CDR1 is KGHSH and CDR2 LQKENI. J lost 2 bases, V lost 6 bases, and 4 bases had no gene match. The CDR3 has 15 residues. The CDR3 DNA reads TGTGCCAGCTCCCCGGACAGGGGGGGCAATCAGCCCCAGCATTTT. Protein: CASSPDRGGNQPQHF.

This clonotype was found a few times. At one end, the junction sequence differs from germline, possibly due to a read error. This sequence joins TRBV11-2 and TRBJ1-5, with D unclear. The CDR3 extends over 13 amino acids. Germline V gives CDR1 SGHAT, CDR2 FQNNGV. The CDR3 DNA is TGTGCCAGCAGCTTAGAAGGCAATCAGCCCCAGAATTTT. Protein product: CASSLEGNQPQNF.

This clonotype showed up many times. At one boundary the junction diverges from the germline segment, which might be a read error. The V gene is TRBV20-1, the J gene TRBJ1-5, with TRBD1 matching over 9 bases. In germline, CDR1 is DFQATT, CDR2 SNEGSKA (reference sequence). CDR3 length: 14 amino acids. CDR3 DNA: TGCAGTGCTAGGCCCCGGACAGGGGTGGACACCCAGAATTTT. It yields the protein CSARPRTGVDTQNF.